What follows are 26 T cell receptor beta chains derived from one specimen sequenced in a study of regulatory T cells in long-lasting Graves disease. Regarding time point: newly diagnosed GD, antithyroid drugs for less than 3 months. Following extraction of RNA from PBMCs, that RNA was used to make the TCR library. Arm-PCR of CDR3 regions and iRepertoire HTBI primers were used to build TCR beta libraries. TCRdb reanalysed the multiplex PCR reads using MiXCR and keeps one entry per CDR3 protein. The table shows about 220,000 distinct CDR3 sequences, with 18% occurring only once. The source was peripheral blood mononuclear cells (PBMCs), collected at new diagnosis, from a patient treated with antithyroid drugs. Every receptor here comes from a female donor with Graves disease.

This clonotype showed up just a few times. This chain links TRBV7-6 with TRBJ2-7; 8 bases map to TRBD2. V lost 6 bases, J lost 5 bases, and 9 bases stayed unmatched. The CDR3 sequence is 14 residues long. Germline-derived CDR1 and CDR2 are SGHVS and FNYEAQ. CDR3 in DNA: TGTGCCAGCAGTTCAGGAGGACTAGCCGACGAGCAGTACTTC. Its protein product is CASSSGGLADEQYF.

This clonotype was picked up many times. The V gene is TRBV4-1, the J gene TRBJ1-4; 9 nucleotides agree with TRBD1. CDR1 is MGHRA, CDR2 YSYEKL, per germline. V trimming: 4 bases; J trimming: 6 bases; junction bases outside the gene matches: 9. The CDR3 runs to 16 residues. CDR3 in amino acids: CASSPGQGTGYEKLFF. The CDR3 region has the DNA TGCGCCAGCAGCCCGGGACAGGGAACAGGATATGAAAAACTGTTTTTT.

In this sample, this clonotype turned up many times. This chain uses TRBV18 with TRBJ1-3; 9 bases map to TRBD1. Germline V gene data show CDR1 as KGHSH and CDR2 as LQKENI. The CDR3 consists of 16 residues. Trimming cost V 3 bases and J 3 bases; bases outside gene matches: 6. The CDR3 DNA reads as TGTGCCAGCTCACCGTGGGACAGGGCGGATGGAAACACCATATATTTT. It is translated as CASSPWDRADGNTIYF.

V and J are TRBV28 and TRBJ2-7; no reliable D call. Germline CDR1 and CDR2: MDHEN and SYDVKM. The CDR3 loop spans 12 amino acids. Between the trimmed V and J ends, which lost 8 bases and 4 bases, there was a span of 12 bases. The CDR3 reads CASLRFGYEQYF. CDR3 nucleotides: TGTGCCAGCCTCCGGTTCGGGTACGAGCAGTACTTC.

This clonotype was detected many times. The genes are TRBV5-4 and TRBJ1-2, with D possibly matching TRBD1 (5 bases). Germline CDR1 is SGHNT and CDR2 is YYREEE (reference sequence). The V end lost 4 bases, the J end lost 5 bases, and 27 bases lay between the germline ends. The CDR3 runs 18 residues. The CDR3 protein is CASSRPGGPDQVGYGYTF. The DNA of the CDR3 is TGTGCCAGCAGCCGCCCGGGGGGACCCGATCAAGTGGGGTATGGCTACACCTTC.

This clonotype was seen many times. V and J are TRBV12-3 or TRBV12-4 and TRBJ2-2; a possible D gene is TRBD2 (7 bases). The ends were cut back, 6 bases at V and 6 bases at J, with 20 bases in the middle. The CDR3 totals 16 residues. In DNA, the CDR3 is TGTGCCAGCAGAAACTCCGCGGCGGGGGCGGCCGGGGAGCTGTTTTTT. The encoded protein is CASRNSAAGAAGELFF.

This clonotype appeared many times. The CDR3 here is CASSPRTRYTGSGSYEQYF. CDR3 coding DNA: TGTGCCAGCAGCCCCCGTACTAGATACACGGGATCGGGCTCCTACGAGCAGTACTTC. J is TRBJ2-7 and V is TRBV3-1; D is possibly TRBD2 (5 bases). The CDR3 spans 19 residues. The V end lost 4 bases, the J end lost 0 bases, and 25 bases lay between the germline ends. The V gene's germline CDR1 is LGHDT and CDR2 YNNKEL (reference sequence).

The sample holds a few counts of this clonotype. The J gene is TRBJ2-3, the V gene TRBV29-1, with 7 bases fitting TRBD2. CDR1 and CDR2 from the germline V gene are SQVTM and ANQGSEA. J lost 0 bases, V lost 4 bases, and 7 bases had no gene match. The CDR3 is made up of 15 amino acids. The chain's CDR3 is CSVAFGSGSTDTQYF. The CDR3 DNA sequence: TGCAGCGTTGCGTTCGGTAGCGGGAGCACAGATACGCAGTATTTT.

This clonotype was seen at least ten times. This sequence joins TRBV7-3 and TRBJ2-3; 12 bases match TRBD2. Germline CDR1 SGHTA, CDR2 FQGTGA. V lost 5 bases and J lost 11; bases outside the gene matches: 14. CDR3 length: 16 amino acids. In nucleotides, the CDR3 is TGTGCCAGCAGCATAGGGATACTAGCGGGAGGAGTGGAGCAGTATTTT. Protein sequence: CASSIGILAGGVEQYF.

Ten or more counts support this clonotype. The CDR3 DNA follows: TGTGCCAGCAGTGAATCAGTTATGAGAGAGACCCAGTACTTC. This encodes CASSESVMRETQYF. The chain uses TRBV6-1 and TRBJ2-5; D not certain. CDR1 is MNHNS and CDR2 is SASEGT in the germline V gene. V lost 2 bases and J lost 4, with 11 bases in between. The CDR3 has 14 amino acids.

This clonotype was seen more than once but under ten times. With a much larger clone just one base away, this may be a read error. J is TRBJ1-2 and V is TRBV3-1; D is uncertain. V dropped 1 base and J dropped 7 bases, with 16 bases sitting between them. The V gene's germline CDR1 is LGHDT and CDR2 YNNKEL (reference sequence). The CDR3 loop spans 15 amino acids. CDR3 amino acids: CASSQVARRGFGYTF. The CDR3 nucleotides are TGTGCCAGCAGCCAAGTCGCCAGGAGAGGGTTTGGCTACACCTTC. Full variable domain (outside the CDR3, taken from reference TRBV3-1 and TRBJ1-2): DTAVSQTPKYLVTQMGNDKSIKCEQNLGHDTMYWYKQDSKKFLKIMFSYNNKELIINETVPNRFSPKSPDKAHLNLHINSLELGDSAVYFCASSQVARRGFGYTFGSGTRLTVV.

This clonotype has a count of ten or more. CDR3 nucleotides: TGCAGTGCTAGGGGGGGACAGACCATCTATGGCTACACCTTC. Encoded protein: CSARGGQTIYGYTF. V is TRBV20-1 and J is TRBJ1-2, with 7 nucleotides matching TRBD1. The germline CDR1 and CDR2 sequences are DFQATT and SNEGSKA (reference sequence). V was pared by 3 bases and J by 4 bases, with 8 bases of the junction left unmatched. The CDR3 totals 14 residues.

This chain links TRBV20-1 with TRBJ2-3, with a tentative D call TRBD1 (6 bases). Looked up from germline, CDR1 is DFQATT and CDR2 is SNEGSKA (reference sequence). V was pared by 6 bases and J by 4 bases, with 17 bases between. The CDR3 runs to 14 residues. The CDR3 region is CSASRDTGADTQYF. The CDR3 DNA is TGCAGTGCCAGCCGGGACACAGGTGCAGATACGCAGTATTTT.

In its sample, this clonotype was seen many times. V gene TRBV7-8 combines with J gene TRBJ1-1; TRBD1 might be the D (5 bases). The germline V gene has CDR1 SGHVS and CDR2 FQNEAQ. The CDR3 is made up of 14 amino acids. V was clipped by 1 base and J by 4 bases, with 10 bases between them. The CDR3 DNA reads TGTGCCAGCAGCTTAGGGTTTGGGGGCACTGAAGCTTTCTTT. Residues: CASSLGFGGTEAFF. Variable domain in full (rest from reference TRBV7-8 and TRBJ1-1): GAGVSQSPRYKVAKRGQDVALRCDPISGHVSLFWYQQALGQGPEFLTYFQNEAQLDKSGLPSDRFFAERPEGSVSTLKIQRTQQEDSAVYLCASSLGFGGTEAFFGQGTRLTVV.

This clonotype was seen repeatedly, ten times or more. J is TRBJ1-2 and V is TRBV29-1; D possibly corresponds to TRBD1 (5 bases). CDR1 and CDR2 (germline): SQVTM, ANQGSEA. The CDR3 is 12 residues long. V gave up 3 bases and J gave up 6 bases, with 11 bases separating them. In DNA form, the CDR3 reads TGCAGCGTTGATCACAGGATGAATGGCTACACCTTC. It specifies CSVDHRMNGYTF.

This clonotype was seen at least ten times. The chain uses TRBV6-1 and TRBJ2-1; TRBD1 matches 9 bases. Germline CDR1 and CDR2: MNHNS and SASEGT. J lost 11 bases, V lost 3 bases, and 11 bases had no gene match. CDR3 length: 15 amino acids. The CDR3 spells CASSEGDREFVKQFF. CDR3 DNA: TGTGCCAGCAGTGAGGGGGACAGGGAGTTTGTGAAGCAGTTCTTC.

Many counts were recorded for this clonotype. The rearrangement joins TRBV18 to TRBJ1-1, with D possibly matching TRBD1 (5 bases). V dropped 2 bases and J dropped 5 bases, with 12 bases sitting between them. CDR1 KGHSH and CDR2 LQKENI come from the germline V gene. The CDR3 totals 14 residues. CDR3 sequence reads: CASSPLGLGTEAFF. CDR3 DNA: TGTGCCAGCTCACCATTGGGACTTGGAACTGAAGCTTTCTTT.

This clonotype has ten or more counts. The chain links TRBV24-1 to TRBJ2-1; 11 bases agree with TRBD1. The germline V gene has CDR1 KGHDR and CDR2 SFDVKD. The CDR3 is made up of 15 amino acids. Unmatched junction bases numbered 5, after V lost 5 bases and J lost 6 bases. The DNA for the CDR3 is TGTGCCACCAGTGGGACAGGGGGCTTGTTCAATGAGCAGTTCTTC. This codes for CATSGTGGLFNEQFF.

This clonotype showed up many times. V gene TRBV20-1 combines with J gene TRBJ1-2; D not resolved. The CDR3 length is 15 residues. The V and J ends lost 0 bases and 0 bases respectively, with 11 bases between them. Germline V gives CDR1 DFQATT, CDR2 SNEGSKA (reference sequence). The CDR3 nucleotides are TGCAGTGCTAGAGAACCAGGATTAGCTAACTATGGCTACACCTTC. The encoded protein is CSAREPGLANYGYTF.

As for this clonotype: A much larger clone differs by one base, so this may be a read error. The chain's CDR3 is CASRHGLAVPNEQYF. The CDR3 DNA sequence: TGTGCCAGCAGACACGGACTAGCGGTGCCGAATGAGCAGTACTTC. The V call is TRBV7-2, the J call TRBJ2-4; 10 nucleotides line up with TRBD2. Trimming cost V 6 bases and J 13 bases; bases outside gene matches: 15. CDR3 size: 15 residues. In germline, CDR1 is SGHTA, CDR2 FQGNSA.

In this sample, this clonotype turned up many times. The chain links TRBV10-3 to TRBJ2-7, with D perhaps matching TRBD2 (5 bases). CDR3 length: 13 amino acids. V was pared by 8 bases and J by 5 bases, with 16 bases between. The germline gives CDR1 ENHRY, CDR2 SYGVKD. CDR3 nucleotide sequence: TGTGCCATCTCCGCTGGGGAGTCCGACGAGCAGTACTTC. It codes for CAISAGESDEQYF.

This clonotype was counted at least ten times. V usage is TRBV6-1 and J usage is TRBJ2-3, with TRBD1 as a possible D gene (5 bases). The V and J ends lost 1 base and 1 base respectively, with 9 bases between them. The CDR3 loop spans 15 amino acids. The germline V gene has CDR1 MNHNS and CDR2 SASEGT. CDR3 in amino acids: CASSEVGRGTDTQYF. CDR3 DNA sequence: TGTGCCAGCAGTGAAGTGGGGCGCGGCACAGATACGCAGTATTTT.

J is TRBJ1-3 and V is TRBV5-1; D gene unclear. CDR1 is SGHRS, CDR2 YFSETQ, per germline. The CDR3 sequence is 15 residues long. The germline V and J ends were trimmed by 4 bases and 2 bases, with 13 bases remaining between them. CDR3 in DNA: TGCGCCAGCAGCCCCTCCGGACGAACTGGAAACACCATATATTTT. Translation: CASSPSGRTGNTIYF.

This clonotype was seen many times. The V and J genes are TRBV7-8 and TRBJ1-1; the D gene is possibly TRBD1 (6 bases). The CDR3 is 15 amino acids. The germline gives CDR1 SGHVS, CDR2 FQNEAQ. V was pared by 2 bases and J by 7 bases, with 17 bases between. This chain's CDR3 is CASSLFAGQGIEAFF. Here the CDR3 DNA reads TGTGCCAGCAGCTTATTCGCGGGGCAGGGGATTGAAGCTTTCTTT.

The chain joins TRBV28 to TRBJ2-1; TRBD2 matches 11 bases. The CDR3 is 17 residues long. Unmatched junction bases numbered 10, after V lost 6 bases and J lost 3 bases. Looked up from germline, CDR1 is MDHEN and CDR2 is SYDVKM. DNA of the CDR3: TGTGCCAGCAGCTTAAAACTAGGACTAGCGGGCTACAATGAGCAGTTCTTC. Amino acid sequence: CASSLKLGLAGYNEQFF.

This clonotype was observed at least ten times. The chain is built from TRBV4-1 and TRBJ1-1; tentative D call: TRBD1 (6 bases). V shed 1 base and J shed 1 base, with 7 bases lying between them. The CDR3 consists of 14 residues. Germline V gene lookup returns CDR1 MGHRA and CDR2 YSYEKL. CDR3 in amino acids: CASSQGTANTEAFF. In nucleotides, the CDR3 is TGCGCCAGCAGCCAAGGGACAGCGAACACTGAAGCTTTCTTT.